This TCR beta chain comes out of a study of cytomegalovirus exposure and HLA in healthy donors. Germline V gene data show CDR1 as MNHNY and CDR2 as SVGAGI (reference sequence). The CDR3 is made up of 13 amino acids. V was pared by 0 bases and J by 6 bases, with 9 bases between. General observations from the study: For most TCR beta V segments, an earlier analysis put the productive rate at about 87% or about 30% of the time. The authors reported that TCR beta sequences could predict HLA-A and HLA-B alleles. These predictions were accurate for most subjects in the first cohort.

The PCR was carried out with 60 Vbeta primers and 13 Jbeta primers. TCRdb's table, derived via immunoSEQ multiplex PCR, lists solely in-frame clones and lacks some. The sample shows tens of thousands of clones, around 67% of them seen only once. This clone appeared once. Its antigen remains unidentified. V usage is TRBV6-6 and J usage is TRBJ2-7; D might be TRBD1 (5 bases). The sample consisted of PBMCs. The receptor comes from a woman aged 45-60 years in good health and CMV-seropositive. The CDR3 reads CASSYSGDVEQYF. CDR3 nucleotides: TGTGCCAGCAGTTACTCAGGGGATGTCGAGCAGTACTTC.